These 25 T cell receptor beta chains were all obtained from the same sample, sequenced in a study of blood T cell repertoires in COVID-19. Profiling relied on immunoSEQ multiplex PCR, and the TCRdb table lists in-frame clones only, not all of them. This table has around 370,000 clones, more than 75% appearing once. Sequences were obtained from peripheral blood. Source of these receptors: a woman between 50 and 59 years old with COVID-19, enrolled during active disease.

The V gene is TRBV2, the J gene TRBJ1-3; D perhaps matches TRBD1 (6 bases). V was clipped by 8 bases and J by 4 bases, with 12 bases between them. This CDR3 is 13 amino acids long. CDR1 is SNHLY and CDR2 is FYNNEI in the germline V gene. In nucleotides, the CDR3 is TGTGCCAGCGTGAACAGGGTCGGAAACACCATATATTTT. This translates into CASVNRVGNTIYF. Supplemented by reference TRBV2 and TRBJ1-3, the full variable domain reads EPEVTQTPSHQVTQMGQEVILRCVPISNHLYFYWYRQILGQKVEFLVSFYNNEISEKSEIFDDQFSVERPDGSNFTLKIRSTKLEDSAMYFCASVNRVGNTIYFGEGSWLTVV.

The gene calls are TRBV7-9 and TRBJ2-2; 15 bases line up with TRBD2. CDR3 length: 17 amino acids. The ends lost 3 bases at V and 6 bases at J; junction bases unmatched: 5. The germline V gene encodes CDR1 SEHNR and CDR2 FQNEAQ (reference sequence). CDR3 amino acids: CASSFGLAGGPAGELFF. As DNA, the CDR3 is TGTGCCAGCAGCTTTGGACTAGCGGGAGGGCCAGCCGGGGAGCTGTTTTTT.

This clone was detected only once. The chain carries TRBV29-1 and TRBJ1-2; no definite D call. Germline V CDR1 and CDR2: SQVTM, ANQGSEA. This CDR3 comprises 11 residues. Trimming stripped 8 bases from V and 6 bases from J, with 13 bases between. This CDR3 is CSSSSGDGYTF. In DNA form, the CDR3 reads TGCAGCTCCTCCAGCGGGGATGGCTACACCTTC.

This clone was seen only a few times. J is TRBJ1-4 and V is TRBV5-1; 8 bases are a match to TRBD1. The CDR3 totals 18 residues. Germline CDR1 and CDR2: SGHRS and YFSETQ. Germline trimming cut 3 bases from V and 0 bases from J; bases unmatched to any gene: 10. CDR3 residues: CASSYSPQGASTNEKLFF. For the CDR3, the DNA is TGCGCCAGCAGCTACTCACCCCAGGGGGCGTCAACTAATGAAAAACTGTTTTTT.

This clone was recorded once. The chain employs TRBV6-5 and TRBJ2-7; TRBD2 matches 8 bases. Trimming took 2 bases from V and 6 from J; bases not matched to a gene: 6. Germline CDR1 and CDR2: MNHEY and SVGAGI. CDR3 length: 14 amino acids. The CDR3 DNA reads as TGTGCCAGCAGTTACCCGGGAGGGTTTGGCGAGCAGTACTTC. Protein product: CASSYPGGFGEQYF.

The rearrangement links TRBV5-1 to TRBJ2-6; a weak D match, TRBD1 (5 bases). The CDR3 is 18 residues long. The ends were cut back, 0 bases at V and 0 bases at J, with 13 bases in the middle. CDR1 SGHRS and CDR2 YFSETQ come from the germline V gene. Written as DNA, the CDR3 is TGCGCCAGCAGCTTGGGACAGACAAGAAGCTCTGGGGCCAACGTCCTGACTTTC. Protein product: CASSLGQTRSSGANVLTF.

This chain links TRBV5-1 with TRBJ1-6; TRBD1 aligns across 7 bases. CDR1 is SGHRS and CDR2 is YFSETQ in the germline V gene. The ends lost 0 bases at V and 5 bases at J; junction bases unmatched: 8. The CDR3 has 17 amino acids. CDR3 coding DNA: TGCGCCAGCAGCTTGGCCGCGGGACAGCAGAATAATTCACCCCTCCACTTT. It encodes CASSLAAGQQNNSPLHF.

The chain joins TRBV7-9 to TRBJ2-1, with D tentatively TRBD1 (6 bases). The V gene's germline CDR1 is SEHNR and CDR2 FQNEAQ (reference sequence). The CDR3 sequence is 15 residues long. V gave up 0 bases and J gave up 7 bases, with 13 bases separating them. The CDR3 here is CASSLAQGIGNEQFF. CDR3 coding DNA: TGTGCCAGCAGCTTAGCGCAGGGGATAGGGAATGAGCAGTTCTTC. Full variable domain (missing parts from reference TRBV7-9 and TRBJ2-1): DTGVSQNPRHKITKRGQNVTFRCDPISEHNRLYWYRQTLGQGPEFLTYFQNEAQLEKSRLLSDRFSAERPKGSFSTLEIQRTEQGDSAMYLCASSLAQGIGNEQFFGPGTRLTVL.

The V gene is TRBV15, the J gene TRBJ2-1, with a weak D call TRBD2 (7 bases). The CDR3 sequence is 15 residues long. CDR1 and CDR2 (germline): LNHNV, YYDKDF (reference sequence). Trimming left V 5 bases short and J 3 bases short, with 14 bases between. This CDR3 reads CATSSRGANYNEQFF. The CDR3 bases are TGTGCCACCAGCTCCCGGGGGGCGAACTACAATGAGCAGTTCTTC.

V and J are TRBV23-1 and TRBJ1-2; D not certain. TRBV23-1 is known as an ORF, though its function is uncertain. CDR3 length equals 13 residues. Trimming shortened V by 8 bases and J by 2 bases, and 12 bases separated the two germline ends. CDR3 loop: CASLGGQNYGYTF. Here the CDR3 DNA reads TGCGCCAGCCTAGGAGGGCAGAACTATGGCTACACCTTC.

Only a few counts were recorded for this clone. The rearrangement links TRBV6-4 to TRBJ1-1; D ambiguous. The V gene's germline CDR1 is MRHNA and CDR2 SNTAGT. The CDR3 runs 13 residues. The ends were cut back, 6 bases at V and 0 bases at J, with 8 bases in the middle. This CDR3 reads CASSPTVNTEAFF. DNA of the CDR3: TGTGCCAGCAGCCCTACAGTGAACACTGAAGCTTTCTTT.

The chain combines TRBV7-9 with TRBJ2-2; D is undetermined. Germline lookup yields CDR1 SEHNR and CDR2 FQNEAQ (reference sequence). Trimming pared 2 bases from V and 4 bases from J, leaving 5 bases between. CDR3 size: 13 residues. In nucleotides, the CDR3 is TGTGCCAGCAGCTTACGAGTCACCGGGGAGCTGTTTTTT. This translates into CASSLRVTGELFF.

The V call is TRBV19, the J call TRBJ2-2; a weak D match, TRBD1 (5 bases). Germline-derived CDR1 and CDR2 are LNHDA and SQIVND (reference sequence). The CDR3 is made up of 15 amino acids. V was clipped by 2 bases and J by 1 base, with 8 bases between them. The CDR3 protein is CASSIKGVNTGELFF. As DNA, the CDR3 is TGTGCCAGTAGTATAAAAGGGGTGAACACCGGGGAGCTGTTTTTT.

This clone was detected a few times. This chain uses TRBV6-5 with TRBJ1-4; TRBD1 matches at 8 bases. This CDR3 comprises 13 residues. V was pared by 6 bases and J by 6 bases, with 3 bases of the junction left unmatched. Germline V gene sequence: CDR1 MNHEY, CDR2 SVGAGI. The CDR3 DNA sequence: TGTGCCAGCAGCGGACAGGGTGATGAAAAACTGTTTTTT. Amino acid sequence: CASSGQGDEKLFF.

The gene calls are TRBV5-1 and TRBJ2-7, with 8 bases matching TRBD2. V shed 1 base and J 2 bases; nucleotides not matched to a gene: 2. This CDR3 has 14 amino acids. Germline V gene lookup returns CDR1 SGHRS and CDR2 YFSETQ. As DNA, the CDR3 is TGCGCCAGCAGCTTGTCGGGACTAGCCTACGAGCAGTACTTC. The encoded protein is CASSLSGLAYEQYF.

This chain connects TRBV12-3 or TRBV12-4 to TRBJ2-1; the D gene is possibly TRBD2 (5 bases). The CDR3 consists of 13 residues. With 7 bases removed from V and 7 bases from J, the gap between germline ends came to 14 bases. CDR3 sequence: CASTWSRANEQFF. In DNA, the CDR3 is TGTGCCAGCACCTGGTCGAGGGCAAATGAGCAGTTCTTC.

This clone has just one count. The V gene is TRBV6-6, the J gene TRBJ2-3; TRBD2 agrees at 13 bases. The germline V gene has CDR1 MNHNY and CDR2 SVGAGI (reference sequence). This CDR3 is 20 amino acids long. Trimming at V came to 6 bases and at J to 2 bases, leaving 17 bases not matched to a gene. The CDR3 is CASSPRTSGSRKISTDTQYF. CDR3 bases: TGTGCCAGCAGCCCCCGGACTAGCGGGAGTCGTAAGATATCCACAGATACGCAGTATTTT.

CDR3 sequence: CASSEHHSHGYTF. The CDR3 DNA reads TGTGCCAGCAGTGAACACCACAGCCATGGCTACACCTTC. The chain is built from TRBV25-1 and TRBJ1-2; D unresolved. Per germline, CDR1 MGHDK and CDR2 SYGVNS. The CDR3 loop spans 13 amino acids. With 2 bases removed from V and 6 bases from J, the gap between germline ends came to 10 bases.

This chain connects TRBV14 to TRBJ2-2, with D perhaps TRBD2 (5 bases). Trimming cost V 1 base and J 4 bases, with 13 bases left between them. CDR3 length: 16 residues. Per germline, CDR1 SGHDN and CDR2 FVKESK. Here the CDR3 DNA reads TGTGCCAGCAGCCAAGGAGGGTACTTCAGCACCGGGGAGCTGTTTTTT. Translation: CASSQGGYFSTGELFF.

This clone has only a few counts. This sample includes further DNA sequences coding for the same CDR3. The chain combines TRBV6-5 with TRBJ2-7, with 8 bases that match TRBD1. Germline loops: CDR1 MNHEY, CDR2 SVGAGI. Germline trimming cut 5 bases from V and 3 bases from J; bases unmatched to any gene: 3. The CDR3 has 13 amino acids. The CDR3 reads CASSRGQGYEQYF. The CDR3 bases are TGTGCCAGCAGTCGCGGACAGGGCTACGAGCAGTACTTC.

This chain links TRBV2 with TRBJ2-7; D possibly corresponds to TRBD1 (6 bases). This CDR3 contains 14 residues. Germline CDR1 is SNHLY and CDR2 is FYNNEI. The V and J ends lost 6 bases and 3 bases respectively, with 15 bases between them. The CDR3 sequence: CASRTPGHDYEQYF. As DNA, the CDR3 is TGTGCCAGCAGAACACCGGGACATGACTACGAGCAGTACTTC. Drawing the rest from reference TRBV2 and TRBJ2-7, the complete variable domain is EPEVTQTPSHQVTQMGQEVILRCVPISNHLYFYWYRQILGQKVEFLVSFYNNEISEKSEIFDDQFSVERPDGSNFTLKIRSTKLEDSAMYFCASRTPGHDYEQYFGPGTRLTVT.

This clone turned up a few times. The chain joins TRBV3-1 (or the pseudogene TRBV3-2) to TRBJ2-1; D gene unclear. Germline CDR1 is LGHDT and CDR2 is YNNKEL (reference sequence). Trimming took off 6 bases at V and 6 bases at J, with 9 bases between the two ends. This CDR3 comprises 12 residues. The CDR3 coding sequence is TGTGCCAGCAGTCCATCGGGCAATGAGCAGTTCTTC. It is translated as CASSPSGNEQFF.

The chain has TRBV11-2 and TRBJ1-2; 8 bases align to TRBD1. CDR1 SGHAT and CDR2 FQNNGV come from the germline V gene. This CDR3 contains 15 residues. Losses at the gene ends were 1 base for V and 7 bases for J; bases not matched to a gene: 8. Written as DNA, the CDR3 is TGTGCCAGCAGCTTAGCGTATCAGGGGGCGGGTGGCTACACCTTC. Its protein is CASSLAYQGAGGYTF.

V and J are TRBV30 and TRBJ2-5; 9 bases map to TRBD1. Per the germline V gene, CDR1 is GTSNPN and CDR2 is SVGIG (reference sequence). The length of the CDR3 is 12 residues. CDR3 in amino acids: CALDRGQETQYF. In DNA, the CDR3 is TGTGCACTCGACAGGGGGCAAGAGACCCAGTACTTC.

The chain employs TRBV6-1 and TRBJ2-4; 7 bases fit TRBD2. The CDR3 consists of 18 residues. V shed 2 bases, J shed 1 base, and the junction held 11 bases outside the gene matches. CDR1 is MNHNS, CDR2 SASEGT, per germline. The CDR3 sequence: CASSENPWGGEAKNIQYF. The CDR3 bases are TGTGCCAGCAGTGAAAATCCTTGGGGGGGAGAGGCCAAAAACATTCAGTACTTC.